A selection of T cell receptor beta chains follows, all from one sample in a study of T cells after posttransplantation cyclophosphamide. Data came from immunoSEQ multiplex PCR; TCRdb stores just in-frame clones and leaves some out. The data show over a thousand clones, with about three quarters seen just once and around 15% held by the top ten. The starting material was CD4+ T cells sorted from PBMCs, obtained after allogeneic stem cell transplant with posttransplant cyclophosphamide. The receptors were gathered from a male patient in his fifties who received an allogeneic stem cell transplant from an unrelated donor, was CMV-positive, and had acute GVHD only. Some T cells may trace back to the graft donor. Each CDR3 is given with its conserved first and last residue. Fields, in order: V gene, J gene, clone size, D gene, CDR3 protein, CDR3 DNA. A D gene is named only where the DNA matches it firmly. A row's size may be missing; if present it is once, few, many or a size class.

>TRBV29-1|TRBJ1-5|once|.
CSVATGGNQPQHF
TGCAGCGTCGCCACGGGGGGCAATCAGCCCCAGCATTTT
>TRBV5-6|TRBJ2-5|.|TRBD2
CASSYGLAGGLETQYF
TGTGCCAGCAGCTATGGACTAGCGGGGGGTTTAGAGACCCAGTACTTC
>TRBV27|TRBJ2-2|few|TRBD2
CASSSLAGGGNTGELFF
TGTGCCAGCAGTTCGCTAGCAGGCGGGGGTAACACCGGGGAGCTGTTTTTT
>TRBV7-2|TRBJ2-1|.|TRBD2
CASSSGLAGGIYNEQFF
TGTGCCAGCAGCTCGGGACTAGCGGGGGGTATTTACAATGAGCAGTTCTTC
>TRBV11-3|TRBJ1-1|.|.
CASSATGVGEAEAFF
TGTGCCAGCAGCGCGACGGGGGTAGGTGAGGCTGAAGCTTTCTTT
>TRBV21-1|TRBJ1-1|large|.
CASSKVGANTEAFF
TGTGCCAGCAGCAAGGTTGGGGCGAACACTGAAGCTTTCTTT
>TRBV14|TRBJ2-5|.|.
CASSQRHQETQYF
TGTGCCAGCAGCCAACGACATCAAGAGACCCAGTACTTC
>TRBV15|TRBJ2-3|.|TRBD2
CATSVQSGGQKDTQYF
TGTGCCACCAGCGTGCAGAGCGGGGGGCAGAAAGATACGCAGTATTTT
>TRBV9|TRBJ2-7|.|TRBD1
CASSVDPGQGAYEQYF
TGTGCCAGCAGCGTAGACCCGGGACAGGGGGCCTACGAGCAGTACTTC
>TRBV6-5|TRBJ2-2|.|TRBD1
CASSSGQGLGGELFF
TGTGCCAGCAGTTCCGGACAGGGTCTGGGCGGGGAGCTGTTTTTT
>TRBV5-4|TRBJ1-2|once|.
CASSSTGTGYTF
TGTGCCAGCAGCTCGACAGGCACGGGCTACACCTTC
>TRBV7-3|TRBJ2-3|once|.
CASSFHSGDTQYF
TGTGCCAGCAGCTTTCACTCCGGAGATACGCAGTATTTT
>TRBV25-1|TRBJ1-2|.|TRBD1
CASSDRYRGDGYTF
TGTGCCAGCAGTGATAGGTACAGGGGGGATGGCTACACCTTC
>TRBV4-3|TRBJ2-2|few|.
CSSSPRGRSNTGELFF
TGCTCCAGCAGCCCCCGCGGGCGATCGAACACCGGGGAGCTGTTTTTT
>TRBV7-9|TRBJ2-7|once|TRBD2
CASEGGRSSYEQYF
TGTGCCAGCGAGGGCGGGAGAAGTTCCTACGAGCAGTACTTC
>TRBV28|TRBJ1-1|.|.
CASGLTVQGRTEAFF
TGTGCCAGCGGCCTGACAGTCCAGGGCCGGACTGAAGCTTTCTTT
>TRBV6-5|TRBJ2-2|once|.
CASSRGNSNTGELFF
TGTGCCAGCTCCAGGGGAAATTCGAACACCGGGGAGCTGTTTTTT
>TRBV7-7|TRBJ2-5|.|.
CASSRGGAGLGETQYF
TGTGCTAGCAGCAGGGGGGGGGCAGGGCTGGGAGAGACCCAGTACTTC
>TRBV10-3|TRBJ2-3|.|.
CANALDPDTQYF
TGTGCCAACGCACTAGATCCAGATACGCAGTATTTT
>TRBV11-2|TRBJ1-4|.|.
CASSQNEKLFF
TGTGCCAGCAGCCAAAATGAAAAACTGTTTTTT
>TRBV5-6|TRBJ2-1|.|.
CASSSQGEASYNEQFF
TGTGCCAGCAGCAGCCAAGGGGAGGCGTCCTACAATGAGCAGTTCTTC
>TRBV7-9|TRBJ2-7|.|.
CASTPTGSSYEQYF
TGTGCCAGCACCCCCACAGGGAGCTCCTACGAGCAGTACTTC
>TRBV11-2|TRBJ2-7|.|.
CASSFILQGSGFDEQYF
TGTGCCAGCAGCTTTATCCTACAGGGATCTGGTTTCGACGAGCAGTACTTC
>TRBV28|TRBJ1-2|.|.
CASSQQVHYGYTF
TGTGCCAGCAGTCAGCAGGTGCACTATGGCTACACCTTC
>TRBV30|TRBJ1-4|.|.
CAWSLNREPNEKLFF
TGTGCCTGGAGTTTAAACCGGGAACCTAATGAAAAACTGTTTTTT
>TRBV7-3|TRBJ2-1|once|TRBD2
CASSPTSGSAYQFF
TGTGCCAGCAGCCCCACTAGCGGGAGTGCTTATCAGTTCTTC
>TRBV5-1|TRBJ1-4|once|TRBD1
CASSPDRRDEKLFF
TGCGCCAGCAGCCCGGACAGGCGGGATGAAAAACTGTTTTTT
>TRBV5-1|TRBJ2-2|.|TRBD1
CASSTGQGVIAGELFF
TGCGCCAGCAGCACGGGACAGGGGGTGATAGCCGGGGAGCTGTTTTTT
>TRBV19|TRBJ2-7|once|.
CASSTGSDYEQYF
TGTGCCAGTAGTACCGGGTCAGACTACGAGCAGTACTTC
>TRBV5-4|TRBJ2-1|.|.
CASSLGRLNEQFF
TGTGCCAGCAGCTTGGGCCGACTCAATGAGCAGTTCTTC
>TRBV5-1|TRBJ2-1|.|TRBD2
CASSFASGTGGQFF
TGCGCCAGCAGCTTCGCTAGCGGGACTGGGGGACAGTTCTTC